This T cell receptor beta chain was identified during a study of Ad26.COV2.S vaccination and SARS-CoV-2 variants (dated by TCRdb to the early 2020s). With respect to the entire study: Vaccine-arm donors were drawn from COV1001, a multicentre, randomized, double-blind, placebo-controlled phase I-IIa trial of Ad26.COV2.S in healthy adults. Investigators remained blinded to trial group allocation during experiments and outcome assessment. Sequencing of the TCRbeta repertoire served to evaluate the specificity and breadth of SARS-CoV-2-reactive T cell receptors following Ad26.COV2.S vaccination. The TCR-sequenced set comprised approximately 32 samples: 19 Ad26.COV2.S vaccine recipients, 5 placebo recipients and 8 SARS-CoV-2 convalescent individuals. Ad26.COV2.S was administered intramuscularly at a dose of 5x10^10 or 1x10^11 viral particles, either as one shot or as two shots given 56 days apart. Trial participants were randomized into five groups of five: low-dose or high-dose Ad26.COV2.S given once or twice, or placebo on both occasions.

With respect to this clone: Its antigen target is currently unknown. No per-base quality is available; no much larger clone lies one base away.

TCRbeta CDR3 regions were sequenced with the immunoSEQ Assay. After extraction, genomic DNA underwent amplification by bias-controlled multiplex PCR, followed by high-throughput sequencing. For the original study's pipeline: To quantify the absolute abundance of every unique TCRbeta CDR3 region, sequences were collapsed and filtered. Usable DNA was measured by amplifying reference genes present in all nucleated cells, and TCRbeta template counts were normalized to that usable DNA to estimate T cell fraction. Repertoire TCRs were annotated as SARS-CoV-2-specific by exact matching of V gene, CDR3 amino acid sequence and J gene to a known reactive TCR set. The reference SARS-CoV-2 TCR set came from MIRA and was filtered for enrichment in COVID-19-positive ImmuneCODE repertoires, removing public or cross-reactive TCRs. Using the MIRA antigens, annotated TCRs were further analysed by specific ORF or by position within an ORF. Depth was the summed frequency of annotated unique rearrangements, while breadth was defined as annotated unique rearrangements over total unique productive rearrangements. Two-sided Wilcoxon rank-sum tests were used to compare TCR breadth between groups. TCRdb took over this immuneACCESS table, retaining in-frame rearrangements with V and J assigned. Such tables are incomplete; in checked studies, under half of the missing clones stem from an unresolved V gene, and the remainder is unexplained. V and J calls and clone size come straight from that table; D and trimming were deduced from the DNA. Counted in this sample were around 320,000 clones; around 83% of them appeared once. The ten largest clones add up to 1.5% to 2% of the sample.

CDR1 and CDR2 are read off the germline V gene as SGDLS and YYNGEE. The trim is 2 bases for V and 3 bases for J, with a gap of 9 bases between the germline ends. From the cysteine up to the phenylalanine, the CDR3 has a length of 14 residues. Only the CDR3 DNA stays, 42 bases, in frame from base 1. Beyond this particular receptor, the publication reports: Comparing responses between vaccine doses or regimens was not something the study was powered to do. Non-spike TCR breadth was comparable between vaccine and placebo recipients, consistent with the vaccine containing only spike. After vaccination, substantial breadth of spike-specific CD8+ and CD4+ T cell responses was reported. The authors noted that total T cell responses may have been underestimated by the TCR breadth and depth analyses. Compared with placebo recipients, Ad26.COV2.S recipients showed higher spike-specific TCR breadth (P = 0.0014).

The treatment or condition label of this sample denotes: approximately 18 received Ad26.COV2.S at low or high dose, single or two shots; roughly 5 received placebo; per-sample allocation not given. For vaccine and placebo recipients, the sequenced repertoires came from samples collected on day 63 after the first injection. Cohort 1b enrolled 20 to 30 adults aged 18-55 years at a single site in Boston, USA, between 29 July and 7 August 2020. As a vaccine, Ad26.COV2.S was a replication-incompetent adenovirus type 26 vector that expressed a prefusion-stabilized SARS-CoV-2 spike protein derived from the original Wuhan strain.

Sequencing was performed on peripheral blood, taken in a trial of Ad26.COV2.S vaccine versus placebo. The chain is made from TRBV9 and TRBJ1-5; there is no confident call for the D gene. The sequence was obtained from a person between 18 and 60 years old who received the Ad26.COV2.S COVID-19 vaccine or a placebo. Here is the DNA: TGTGCCAGCAGCGTTGAACAAGTCAATCAGCCCCAGCATTTT. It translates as CASSVEQVNQPQHF.